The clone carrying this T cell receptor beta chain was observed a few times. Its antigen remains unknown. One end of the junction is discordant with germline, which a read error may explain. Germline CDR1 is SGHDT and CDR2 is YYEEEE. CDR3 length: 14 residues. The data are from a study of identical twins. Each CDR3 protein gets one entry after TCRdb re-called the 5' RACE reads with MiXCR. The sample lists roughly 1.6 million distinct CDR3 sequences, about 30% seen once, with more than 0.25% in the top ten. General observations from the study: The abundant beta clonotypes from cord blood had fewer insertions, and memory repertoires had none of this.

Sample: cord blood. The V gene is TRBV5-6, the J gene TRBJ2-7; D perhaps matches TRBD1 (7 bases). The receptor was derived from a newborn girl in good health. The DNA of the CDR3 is TGCGCCAGCAGCTTGGGACAGCGGGTCTACGAGCAGTACTTC. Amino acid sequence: CASSLGQRVYEQYF. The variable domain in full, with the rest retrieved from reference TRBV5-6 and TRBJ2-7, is DAGVTQSPTHLIKTRGQQVTLRCSPKSGHDTVSWYQQALGQGPQFIFQYYEEEERQRGNFPDRFSGHQFPNYSSELNVNALLLGDSALYLCASSLGQRVYEQYFGPGTRLTVT.